Given below is one T cell receptor (beta chain) in context. The antigen is not known. The record originates from a study of cytomegalovirus exposure and HLA in healthy donors. General study findings and limits: Later analysis identified a missense DCLRE1C variant that was linked to TCR beta V- and J-gene trimming. A cluster of highly shared sequence variants was likely a sequencing artifact.

With 60 Vbeta and 13 Jbeta primers, the PCR was carried out. Clones were read by immunoSEQ multiplex PCR, and TCRdb kept only the in-frame ones, dropping some. The data contain under 95,000 clones, under 80% of them singletons. Though probably carrying unrecorded immune exposures, donors were nominally healthy at sampling. The CDR3 runs 15 residues. J gave up 6 bases and V 3 bases, and 4 bases lay outside the gene matches. Germline CDR1 is ENHRY and CDR2 is SYGVKD. The sequence derives from a boy aged 10-17 years in good health and CMV-seronegative. Sequenced sample: PBMCs. The rearrangement links TRBV10-3 to TRBJ1-4; TRBD1 matches at 10 bases. The CDR3 region is CAISDPTGGHEKLFF. In DNA form, the CDR3 reads TGTGCCATCAGTGACCCGACAGGGGGCCATGAAAAACTGTTTTTT.